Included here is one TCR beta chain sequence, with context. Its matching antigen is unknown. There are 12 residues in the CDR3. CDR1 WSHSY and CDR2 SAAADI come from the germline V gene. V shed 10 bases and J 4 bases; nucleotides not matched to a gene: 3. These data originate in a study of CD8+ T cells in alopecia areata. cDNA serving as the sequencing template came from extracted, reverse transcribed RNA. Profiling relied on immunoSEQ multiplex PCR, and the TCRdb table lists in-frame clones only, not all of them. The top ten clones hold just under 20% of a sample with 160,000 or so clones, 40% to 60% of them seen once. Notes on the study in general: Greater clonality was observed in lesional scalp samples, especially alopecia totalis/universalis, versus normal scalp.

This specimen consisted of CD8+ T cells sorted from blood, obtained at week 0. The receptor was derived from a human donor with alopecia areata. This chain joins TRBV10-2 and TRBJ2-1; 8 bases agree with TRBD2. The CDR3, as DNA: TGCGCCACCGGGACTAGTTACAATGAGCAGTTCTTC. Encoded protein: CATGTSYNEQFF.